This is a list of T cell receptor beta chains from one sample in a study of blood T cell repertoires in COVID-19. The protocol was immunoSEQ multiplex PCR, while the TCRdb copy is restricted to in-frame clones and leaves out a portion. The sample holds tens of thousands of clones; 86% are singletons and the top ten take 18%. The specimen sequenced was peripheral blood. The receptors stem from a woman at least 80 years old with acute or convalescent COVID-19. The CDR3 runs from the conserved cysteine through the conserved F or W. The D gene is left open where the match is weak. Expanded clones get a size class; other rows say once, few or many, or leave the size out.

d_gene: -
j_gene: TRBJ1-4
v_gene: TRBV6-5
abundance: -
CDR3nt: TGTGCCAGCAGTTACTCGGTTAGGGGCGGAAATGAAAAACTGTTTTTT
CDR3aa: CASSYSVRGGNEKLFF

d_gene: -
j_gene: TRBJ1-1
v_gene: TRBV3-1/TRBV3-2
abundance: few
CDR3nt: TGTGCCAGCAGCCAGACAGGGAACACTGAAGCTTTCTTT
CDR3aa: CASSQTGNTEAFF

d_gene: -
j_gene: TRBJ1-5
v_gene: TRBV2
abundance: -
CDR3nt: TGTGCCAGCAGTGAAGCGCTTCGCGGGTTGCAGCCCCAGCATTTT
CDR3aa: CASSEALRGLQPQHF

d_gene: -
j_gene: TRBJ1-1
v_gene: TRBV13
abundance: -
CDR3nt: TGTGCCAGCAGCTTAAGGTGGGGGGACGGGAACACTGAAGCTTTCTTT
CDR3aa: CASSLRWGDGNTEAFF

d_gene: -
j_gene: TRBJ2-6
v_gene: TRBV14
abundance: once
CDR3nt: TGTGCCAGCAGCCAAGATCTCGGGTTCTCTGGGGCCAACGTCCTGACTTTC
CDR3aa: CASSQDLGFSGANVLTF

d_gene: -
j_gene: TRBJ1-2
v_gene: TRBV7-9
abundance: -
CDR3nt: TGTGCCAGCAGCGAAACAGGGCCCCTAGGAGGCTACACCTTC
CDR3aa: CASSETGPLGGYTF

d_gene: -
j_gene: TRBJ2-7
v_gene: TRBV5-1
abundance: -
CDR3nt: TGCGCCAGCAGCTTGGACGGGTACGAGCAGTACTTC
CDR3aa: CASSLDGYEQYF

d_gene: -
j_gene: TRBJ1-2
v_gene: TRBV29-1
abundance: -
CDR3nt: TGCAGCCTCGCGCGGGCGGGCTATGGCTACACCTTC
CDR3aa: CSLARAGYGYTF

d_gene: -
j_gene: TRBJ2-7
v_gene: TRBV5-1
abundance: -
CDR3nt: TGCGCCAGCAGCTTGGGGGACACAACCTACGAGCAGTACTTC
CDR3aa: CASSLGDTTYEQYF

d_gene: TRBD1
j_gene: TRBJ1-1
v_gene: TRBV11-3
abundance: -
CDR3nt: TGTGCCAGCAGCGCCGGACAGGGTAACACTGAAGCTTTCTTT
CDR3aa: CASSAGQGNTEAFF

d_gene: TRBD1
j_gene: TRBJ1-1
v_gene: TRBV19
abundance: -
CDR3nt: TGTGCCAGTAGTCCACGACAGGGGCTTGAAGCTTTCTTT
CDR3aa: CASSPRQGLEAFF

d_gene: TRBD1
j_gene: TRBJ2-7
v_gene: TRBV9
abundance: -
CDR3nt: TGTGCCAGCAGCGCCCAGGGACAGGGTTACGAGCAGTACTTC
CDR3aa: CASSAQGQGYEQYF

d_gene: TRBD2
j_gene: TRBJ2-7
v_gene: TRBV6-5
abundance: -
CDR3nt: TGTGCCAGCAGTCCCATGCGGGGGGCCTCCTACGAGCAGTACTTC
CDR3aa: CASSPMRGASYEQYF

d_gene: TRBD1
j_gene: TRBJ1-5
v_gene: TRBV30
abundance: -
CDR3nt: TGTGCCTGGAGCAAGCCCGACAGGGGGAGAGTTAGCAATCAGCCCCAGCATTTT
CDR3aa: CAWSKPDRGRVSNQPQHF

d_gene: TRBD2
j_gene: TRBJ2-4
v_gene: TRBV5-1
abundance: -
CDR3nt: TGCGCCAGCCCTCCCCCGGGCGGGGGACTAGCCAAAAACATTCAGTACTTC
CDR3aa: CASPPPGGGLAKNIQYF

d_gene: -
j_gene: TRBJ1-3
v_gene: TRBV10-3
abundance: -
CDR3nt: TGTGCCATCAAGGACTACTCTGGAAACACCATATATTTT
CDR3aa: CAIKDYSGNTIYF

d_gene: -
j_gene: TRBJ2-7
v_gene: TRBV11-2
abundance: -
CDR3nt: TGTGCCAGCAGCTATCCCAGGTTCAGGGGTAGCTCCTACGAGCAGTACTTC
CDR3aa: CASSYPRFRGSSYEQYF

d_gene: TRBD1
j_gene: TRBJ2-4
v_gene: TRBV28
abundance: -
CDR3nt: TGTGCCAGCAGTCAGGGACAGCTTCTAGCCAAAAACATTCAGTACTTC
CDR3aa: CASSQGQLLAKNIQYF

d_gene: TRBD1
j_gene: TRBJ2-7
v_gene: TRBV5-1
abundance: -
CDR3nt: TGCGCCAGCAGCTTGGATGGACAGGTGGGGTACGAGCAGTACTTC
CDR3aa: CASSLDGQVGYEQYF

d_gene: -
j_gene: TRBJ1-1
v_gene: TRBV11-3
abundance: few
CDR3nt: TGTGCCAGCAGCTTAGGTGAAGGAGCGAACACTGAAGCTTTCTTT
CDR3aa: CASSLGEGANTEAFF

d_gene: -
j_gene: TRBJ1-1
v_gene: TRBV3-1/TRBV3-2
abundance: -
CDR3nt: TGTGCCAGCAGCTCATCTCGGGGCACTGAAGCTTTCTTT
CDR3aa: CASSSSRGTEAFF

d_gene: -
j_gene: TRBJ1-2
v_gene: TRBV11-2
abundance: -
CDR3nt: TGTGCCAGCAGCCCTCAGACTAACTATGGCTACACCTTC
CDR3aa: CASSPQTNYGYTF

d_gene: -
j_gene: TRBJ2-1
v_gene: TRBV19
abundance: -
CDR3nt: TGTGCCAGTAGTATTGCCGACGGGGGAGGTTTGTTCTTC
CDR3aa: CASSIADGGGLFF

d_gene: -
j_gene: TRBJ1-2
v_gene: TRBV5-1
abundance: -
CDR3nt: TGCGCCAGCAGCTCCCTGGGCGTTGGCTACACCTTC
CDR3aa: CASSSLGVGYTF

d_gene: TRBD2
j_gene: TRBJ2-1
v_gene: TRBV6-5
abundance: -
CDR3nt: TGTGCCAGCAGTCCAGCGGGGGGGCCTTACAATGAGCAGTTCTTC
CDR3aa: CASSPAGGPYNEQFF

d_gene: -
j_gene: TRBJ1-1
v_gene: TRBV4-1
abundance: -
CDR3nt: TGCGCCAGCAGCCAAGATAAGCGAACGGCGAGAAAGACTGAAGCTTTCTTT
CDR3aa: CASSQDKRTARKTEAFF

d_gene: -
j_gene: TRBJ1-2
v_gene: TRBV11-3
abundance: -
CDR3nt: TGTGCCAGCAGCTTGGGAGACTATGGCTACACCTTC
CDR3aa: CASSLGDYGYTF

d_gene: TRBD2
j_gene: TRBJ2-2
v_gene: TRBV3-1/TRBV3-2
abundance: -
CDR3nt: TGTGCCAGCAGCCATCTCGGACTAGCGGGGGACAACGGGGAGCTGTTTTTT
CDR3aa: CASSHLGLAGDNGELFF

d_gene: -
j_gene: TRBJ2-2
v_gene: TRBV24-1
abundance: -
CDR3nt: TGTGCCACCAGTGATTTAAAGGACATTACCTCTTCAGGGGAGCTGTTTTTT
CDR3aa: CATSDLKDITSSGELFF

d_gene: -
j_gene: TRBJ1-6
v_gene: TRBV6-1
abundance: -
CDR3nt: TGTGCCAGCAGTGAACGAACAGGGAGATCACCCCTCCACTTT
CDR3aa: CASSERTGRSPLHF

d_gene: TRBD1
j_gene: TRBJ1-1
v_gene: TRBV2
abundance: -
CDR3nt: TGTGCCAGCAGTGAAGCCTTCCGGGACAGGGGGCGGACTGAAGCTTTCTTT
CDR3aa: CASSEAFRDRGRTEAFF

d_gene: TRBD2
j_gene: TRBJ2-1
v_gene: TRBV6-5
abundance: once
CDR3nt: TGTGCCAGCAGTTACCGGGGACTAGCGGGACGGAATGAGCAGTTCTTC
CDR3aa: CASSYRGLAGRNEQFF

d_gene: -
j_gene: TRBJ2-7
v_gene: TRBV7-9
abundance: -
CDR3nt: TGTGCCAGCAGCTCACTATCCTACGAGCAGTACTTC
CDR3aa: CASSSLSYEQYF

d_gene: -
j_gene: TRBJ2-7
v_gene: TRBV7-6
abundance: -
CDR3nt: TGTGCCAGCAGCTTAGGGCCCTCCTACGAGCAGTACTTC
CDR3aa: CASSLGPSYEQYF

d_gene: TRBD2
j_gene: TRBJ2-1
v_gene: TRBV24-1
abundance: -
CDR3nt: TGTGCCACCAGTGATCGGGGGGAACAGTTCTTC
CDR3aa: CATSDRGEQFF

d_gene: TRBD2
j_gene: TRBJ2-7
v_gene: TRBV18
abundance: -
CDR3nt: TGTGCCAGCTCACCTGGACTAGCAACCTACGAGCAGTACTTC
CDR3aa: CASSPGLATYEQYF

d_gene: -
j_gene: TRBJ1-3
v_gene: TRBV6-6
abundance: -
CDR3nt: TGTGCCAGCAGTTACTCGGGCACCTCTGGAAACACCATATATTTT
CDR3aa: CASSYSGTSGNTIYF

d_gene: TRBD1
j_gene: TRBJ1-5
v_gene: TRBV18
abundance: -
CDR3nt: TGTGCCAGCTCCTCTGACAGGGGGCGAAGTCAGCCCCAGCATTTT
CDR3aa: CASSSDRGRSQPQHF

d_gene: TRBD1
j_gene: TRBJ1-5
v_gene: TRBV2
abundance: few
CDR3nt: TGTGCCAGCAGTGACGGGACAGGGAGGAATCAGCCCCAGCATTTT
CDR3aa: CASSDGTGRNQPQHF

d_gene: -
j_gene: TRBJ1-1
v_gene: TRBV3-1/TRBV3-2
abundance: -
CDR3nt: TGTGCCAGCAGCCAAGGACTAAACACTGAAGCTTTCTTT
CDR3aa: CASSQGLNTEAFF

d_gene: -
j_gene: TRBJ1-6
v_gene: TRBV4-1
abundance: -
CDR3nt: TGCGCCAGCAGCCAAGACTTAAGTAGCTCCTATAATTCACCCCTCCACTTT
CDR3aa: CASSQDLSSSYNSPLHF

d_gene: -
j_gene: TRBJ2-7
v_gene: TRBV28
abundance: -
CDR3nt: TGTGCCAGCAGTTTCGGTGGTACGGTTAAGCAGTACTTC
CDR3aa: CASSFGGTVKQYF